Shown below are 13 T cell receptor beta chains from a single sample sequenced in a study of molecular identifiers for immune sequencing clone quantification. TCRdb redid the calling of the PCR reads with MiXCR, one entry per CDR3 protein. The sample carries 550,000 to 750,000 distinct CDR3 sequences, about 20% recorded once. The specimen was naive CD8+ T cells from blood, with Jurkat cell RNA spiked in. Indicated subset: FACS-sorted CD8+CD4-CCR7+CD45RA+ naive T cells. These receptor sequences come from a human donor in good health. Some libraries in this study had Jurkat cell RNA spiked in.

A note on this clonotype: A much larger clonotype is one base distant, so this may be a read error. The CDR3 loop reads CASSSTGGDYPEETQCF. The CDR3, as DNA: TGTGCCAGCAGCTCCACCGGCGGTGACTACCCCGAAGAGACCCAGTGCTTC. The J gene is TRBJ2-5, the V gene TRBV13; tentative D call: TRBD2 (5 bases). The germline gives CDR1 PRHDT, CDR2 FYEKMQ (reference sequence). The CDR3 runs 17 residues.

The J gene is TRBJ1-1, the V gene TRBV27; D is undetermined. The length of the CDR3 is 13 residues. The germline V gene has CDR1 MNHEY and CDR2 SMNVEV (reference sequence). V lost 0 bases to trimming and J lost 3 bases, with 5 bases between them. CDR3 amino acids: CASSLSKYTEAFF. The CDR3 DNA reads TGTGCCAGCAGTTTATCGAAATACACTGAAGCTTTCTTT.

This clonotype showed up many times. The chain uses TRBV6-6 and TRBJ2-3; 9 positions agree with TRBD1. J lost 6 bases, V lost 6 bases, and 13 bases had no gene match. The germline gives CDR1 MNHNY, CDR2 SVGAGI (reference sequence). The CDR3 has 16 residues. CDR3 residues: CASSPDRGGTLDTQYF. The CDR3 DNA sequence: TGTGCCAGCAGCCCGGACAGGGGAGGCACTTTGGATACGCAGTATTTT.

The sample holds a few counts of this clonotype. The chain joins TRBV25-1 to TRBJ2-1; 7 bases are a match to TRBD1. The CDR3 is 13 amino acids. V lost 2 bases to trimming and J lost 9 bases; unmatched junction nucleotides: 4. The germline V gene encodes CDR1 MGHDK and CDR2 SYGVNS. The CDR3 DNA sequence: TGTGCCAGCAGTGAAGCTACAGGGGTTGAGCAGTTCTTC. It yields the protein CASSEATGVEQFF.

About this clonotype itself: A much larger clone differs from this one at a single base, so this may be a read error. The rearrangement links TRBV5-1 to TRBJ1-1; maybe TRBD1 (5 bases). Germline CDR1 reads SGHRS; CDR2 reads YFSETQ. This CDR3 has 15 residues. The CDR3 here is CAGSWDGTPNTEAFF. CDR3 sequence (DNA): TGCGCCGGCAGCTGGGACGGGACGCCGAACACTGAAGCTTTCTTT.

This clonotype was detected ten times or more. The chain links TRBV7-8 to TRBJ1-1, with a weak D call TRBD1 (6 bases). Per germline, CDR1 SGHVS and CDR2 FQNEAQ. The V end was cut by 5 bases, the J end by 8 bases, with 12 bases between. This CDR3 is built from 12 residues. The CDR3 bases are TGTGCCAGCAGCAGCCGCGGGGGCGAAGCTTTCTTT. Amino acid sequence: CASSSRGGEAFF.

This clonotype was found a few times. The chain carries TRBV6-5 and TRBJ2-5, with unresolved D. Trimming left V 3 bases short and J 7 bases short, with 6 bases between. The CDR3 extends over 11 amino acids. CDR1 and CDR2 from the germline V gene are MNHEY and SVGAGI. The CDR3 region is CASSYSGTQYF. The CDR3 nucleotides read TGTGCCAGCAGTTATTCTGGGACCCAGTACTTC.

This clonotype showed up many times. The CDR3 nucleotides read TGTGCCAGCAGCTTCGCCCAGGGCTACGAGCAGTACTTC. It translates to CASSFAQGYEQYF. The chain links TRBV5-4 to TRBJ2-7, with D maybe TRBD1 (5 bases). V lost 2 bases and J lost 3, with 9 bases in between. This CDR3 has 13 residues. The germline V gene encodes CDR1 SGHNT and CDR2 YYREEE (reference sequence).

This clonotype has a handful of counts. The rearrangement links TRBV14 to TRBJ1-1; D gene uncertain. The germline V and J ends were trimmed by 4 bases and 10 bases, with 16 bases remaining between them. CDR3 length equals 13 residues. Per the germline V gene, CDR1 is SGHDN and CDR2 is FVKESK. The chain's CDR3 is CASSLQDGLGAFF. In DNA form, the CDR3 reads TGTGCCAGCAGCCTTCAGGACGGTCTAGGAGCTTTCTTT.

In the case of this clonotype: A read error may be the cause here, since a much bigger clone is one base away. This chain connects TRBV24-1 to TRBJ2-5; 7 nucleotides align to TRBD2. The CDR3 has 15 residues. Losses at the gene ends were 5 bases for V and 1 base for J; bases not matched to a gene: 6. Germline CDR1 reads KGHDR; CDR2 reads SFDVKD. CDR3 amino acids: CATSGHGTIQETQYF. CDR3 in DNA: TGTGCCACCAGTGGTCACGGGACTATCCAAGAGACCCAGTACTTC.

This clonotype has at least ten counts. The CDR3 spells CASSFKGLAGGPGTDTQYF. CDR3 nucleotides: TGTGCCAGCAGCTTTAAGGGACTAGCGGGAGGGCCCGGCACAGATACGCAGTATTTT. The gene calls are TRBV7-9 and TRBJ2-3, with 16 bases aligning to TRBD2. Germline V gives CDR1 SEHNR, CDR2 FQNEAQ (reference sequence). The CDR3 loop spans 19 amino acids. V lost 3 bases and J lost 1; bases outside the gene matches: 7.

This clonotype was counted many times. The gene calls are TRBV7-9 and TRBJ2-7; D might be TRBD2 (6 bases). The J call is doubtful: the DNA matches TRBJ2-3 better. This CDR3 has 11 residues. Looked up from germline, CDR1 is SEHNR and CDR2 is FQNEAQ (reference sequence). CDR3 bases: TGTGCCAGCAGCTTGGGGGAGGAGCAGTATTTT. Its translation is CASSLGEEQYF.

V and J are TRBV23-1 and TRBJ2-5; possible D gene TRBD2, 5 bases. TRBV23-1 is flagged as an ORF with uncertain function. V was clipped by 0 bases and J by 10 bases, with 15 bases between them. The CDR3 runs to 14 residues. CDR3 amino acids: CASSQSSGIRDQYF. Written as DNA, the CDR3 is TGCGCCAGCAGTCAATCATCCGGGATAAGAGACCAGTACTTC.